This entry is about one T cell receptor beta chain. This record comes from a study of OX40 agonist ivuxolimab in advanced cancers. Unmatched junction bases numbered 5, after V lost 4 bases and J lost 3 bases. The germline gives CDR1 MDHEN, CDR2 SYDVKM. The CDR3 sequence is 15 residues long. Method: immunoSEQ multiplex PCR; TCRdb's copy keeps in-frame clones and lacks some. The sample gives about 77,000 clones, 90% to 95% of which show up once; 4.8% is in the top ten. The specimen was CD4+ or CD8+ T cells sorted from blood, collected in a trial of the OX40 agonist ivuxolimab. This rearrangement joins TRBV28 to TRBJ2-7; 11 positions agree with TRBD1. This clonotype was obtained from an adult with an advanced solid tumor such as melanoma, head and neck, liver or kidney cancer. CDR3 sequence (DNA): TGTGCCAGCAGTTCCCCCGGGACAGGGGGCTACGAGCAGTACTTC. Its translation: CASSSPGTGGYEQYF.